The 26 T cell receptor beta chains below come from one sample, sequenced in a study of beta chain features in type 1 diabetes. Points from the study as a whole: TCRB CDR3s from Type 1 diabetes patients were moderately but significantly shorter in all four CD4+ subsets.

Investigators reverse transcribed all isolated RNA, so they sequenced expressed TCRB transcripts. TCRdb's copy holds only in-frame clones and misses some; the assay was immunoSEQ multiplex PCR. The sample lists around 600,000 clones, around 11% seen once, with over 0.1% in the top ten. Their specific antigens are unknown. The sample comprised naive CD4+ T cells from blood. These receptors came from a man aged 25-45 years with type 1 diabetes.

This clone was seen only a few times. The CDR3 here is CASSLQGSYEQYF. The CDR3 bases are TGTGCCAGTAGTTTACAGGGGTCCTACGAGCAGTACTTC. J is TRBJ2-7 and V is TRBV19; 7 bases are shared with TRBD1. V lost 5 bases and J lost 1; bases outside the gene matches: 2. CDR3 length equals 13 residues. Looked up from germline, CDR1 is LNHDA and CDR2 is SQIVND (reference sequence).

There are a few counts of this clone. Other DNA variants within this sample encode the same CDR3. The chain links TRBV5-1 to TRBJ1-5; D is uncertain. Germline V gene data show CDR1 as SGHRS and CDR2 as YFSETQ. V was shortened by 0 bases and J by 5 bases, with 6 bases between the two germline ends. CDR3 length: 13 residues. CDR3 sequence (DNA): TGCGCCAGCAGCTTGGGTGGCTATCAGCCCCAGCATTTT. This codes for CASSLGGYQPQHF.

The gene calls are TRBV30 and TRBJ1-5; D possibly corresponds to TRBD1 (6 bases). This CDR3 spans 13 amino acids. Germline loops: CDR1 GTSNPN, CDR2 SVGIG (reference sequence). Trimming took 2 bases from V and 4 from J, leaving 9 bases between them. CDR3 in amino acids: CAWSTTGNQPQHF. CDR3 bases: TGTGCCTGGAGTACTACAGGGAATCAGCCCCAGCATTTT.

Points on this clone: Other nucleotide sequences from this sample produce the same CDR3. The chain joins TRBV30 to TRBJ1-5; maybe TRBD1 (5 bases). V lost 0 bases and J 7 bases, leaving 10 bases between the germline ends. The length of the CDR3 is 13 residues. Germline loops: CDR1 GTSNPN, CDR2 SVGIG (reference sequence). The CDR3 sequence: CAWSVRGGQPQHF. The CDR3 DNA reads as TGTGCCTGGAGTGTACGTGGGGGACAGCCCCAGCATTTT. Filled out from reference TRBV30 and TRBJ1-5, the complete variable domain reads SQTIHQWPATLVQPVGSPLSLECTVEGTSNPNLYWYRQAAGRGLQLLFYSVGIGQISSEVPQNLSASRPQDRQFILSSKKLLLSDSGFYLCAWSVRGGQPQHFGDGTRLSIL.

This clone was picked up a small number of times. This chain connects TRBV13 to TRBJ2-5; D uncertain. Germline-derived CDR1 and CDR2 are PRHDT and FYEKMQ (reference sequence). Trimming left V 7 bases short and J 4 bases short, with 13 bases between. The CDR3 runs 13 residues. The chain's CDR3 is CASTFRPPETQYF. The CDR3 nucleotides read TGTGCCAGCACCTTCCGGCCCCCAGAGACCCAGTACTTC.

The table lists this clone with a few counts. The CDR3 sequence: CASSQAGTGISYEQYF. CDR3 nucleotide sequence: TGTGCCAGCAGCCAAGCCGGGACAGGGATTTCCTACGAGCAGTACTTC. V is TRBV14 and J is TRBJ2-7; 9 bases match TRBD1. Looked up from germline, CDR1 is SGHDN and CDR2 is FVKESK. The CDR3 has 16 residues. J was trimmed by 1 base and V by 1 base; bases with no gene match: 5.

The J gene is TRBJ2-7, the V gene TRBV6-6; D remains ambiguous. The CDR3 covers 10 residues. Deletions cut 5 bases from V and 4 bases from J, with 3 bases between. Germline CDR1 and CDR2: MNHNY and SVGAGI (reference sequence). The chain's CDR3 is CASSGYEQYF. The CDR3 DNA is TGTGCCAGCAGTGGATACGAGCAGTACTTC.

This chain uses TRBV12-5 with TRBJ2-7; no clear D. With 0 bases removed from V and 5 bases from J, the gap between germline ends came to 14 bases. This CDR3 contains 15 residues. Germline assignment: CDR1 LGHNT and CDR2 FRNRAP. The CDR3 loop reads CASGLVQMERDEQYF. For the CDR3, the DNA is TGTGCTAGTGGTTTGGTACAAATGGAACGGGACGAGCAGTACTTC.

This clone was observed a handful of times. This chain connects TRBV5-4 to TRBJ1-2; D perhaps matches TRBD1 (5 bases). Germline V gene lookup returns CDR1 SGHNT and CDR2 YYREEE (reference sequence). The germline V and J ends were trimmed by 4 bases and 8 bases, with 15 bases remaining between them. The CDR3 length is 13 residues. CDR3: CASSPLSGGGYTF. CDR3 DNA: TGTGCCAGCAGCCCCCTATCCGGGGGAGGCTACACCTTC. The full variable domain, with the rest looked up from reference TRBV5-4 and TRBJ1-2, is ETGVTQSPTHLIKTRGQQVTLRCSSQSGHNTVSWYQQALGQGPQFIFQYYREEENGRGNFPPRFSGLQFPNYSSELNVNALELDDSALYLCASSPLSGGGYTFGSGTRLTVV.

As concerns this clone: One end of the junction varies from germline; a read error may be responsible. CDR3 sequence: CASSPSGTSAGETQYF. CDR3 in DNA: TGTGCTAGCAGCCCCAGTGGGACCAGTGCGGGGGAGACCCAGTACTTC. This rearrangement joins TRBV7-7 to TRBJ2-5; D is possibly TRBD2 (6 bases). CDR3 length: 16 amino acids. Germline V CDR1 and CDR2: SSHAT, FNYEAQ (reference sequence).

The gene calls are TRBV10-3 and TRBJ1-3; possible D gene TRBD1, 5 bases. Trimming pared 2 bases from V and 3 bases from J, leaving 11 bases between. Germline V gene sequence: CDR1 ENHRY, CDR2 SYGVKD. This CDR3 is built from 15 residues. The CDR3 DNA reads TGTGCCATCAGTGAGGGGGGTAACATTGGAAACACCATATATTTT. Translating gives CAISEGGNIGNTIYF.

The V gene is TRBV7-8, the J gene TRBJ2-5; perhaps TRBD2 as D (5 bases). CDR1 is SGHVS, CDR2 FQNEAQ, per germline. V lost 1 base and J lost 1, with 13 bases in between. The CDR3 is made up of 16 amino acids. The CDR3 loop reads CASSLGSASLQETQYF. DNA of the CDR3: TGTGCCAGCAGCTTAGGGTCCGCTAGCCTCCAAGAGACCCAGTACTTC.

This clone was picked up a small number of times. The gene calls are TRBV6-5 and TRBJ1-2; the D gene is possibly TRBD1 (5 bases). The germline V gene has CDR1 MNHEY and CDR2 SVGAGI. The CDR3 runs 15 residues. V lost 6 bases to trimming and J lost 4 bases, with 18 bases between them. As DNA, the CDR3 is TGTGCCAGCAGATCATCGATGGGGCGCGCCTATGGCTACACCTTC. Translated: CASRSSMGRAYGYTF.

This clone occurred a few times. The chain has TRBV27 and TRBJ1-2; D unclear. Trimming removed 6 bases from V and 4 bases from J, with 15 bases in between. Germline-derived CDR1 and CDR2 are MNHEY and SMNVEV (reference sequence). The CDR3 contains 14 residues. CDR3: CASSTGGLGYGYTF. The DNA for the CDR3 is TGTGCCAGCAGCACCGGAGGGCTCGGCTATGGCTACACCTTC.

This clone came up a few times. CDR3 sequence: CASSSYRGDTQYF. The DNA of the CDR3 is TGTGCCAGCAGTTCCTACAGGGGAGACACGCAGTATTTT. The chain recombines TRBV6-5 with TRBJ2-3; 7 bases are a match to TRBD1. Germline-derived CDR1 and CDR2 are MNHEY and SVGAGI. V lost 4 bases and J lost 9; bases outside the gene matches: 7. CDR3 length equals 13 residues.

The table lists this clone with a few counts. The rearrangement links TRBV25-1 to TRBJ1-6; tentative D call: TRBD1 (5 bases). The CDR3 totals 15 residues. The V gene lost 2 bases and the J gene lost 2 bases, with 7 bases spanning the gap. Germline CDR1 is MGHDK and CDR2 is SYGVNS. CDR3 residues: CASSEGDPYNSPLHF. The CDR3 DNA is TGTGCCAGCAGTGAAGGGGACCCCTATAATTCACCCCTCCACTTT.

The chain uses TRBV4-1 and TRBJ1-1; D gene unclear. V dropped 1 base and J dropped 4 bases, with 10 bases sitting between them. The CDR3 is 14 amino acids. The V gene's germline CDR1 is MGHRA and CDR2 YSYEKL. Written as DNA, the CDR3 is TGCGCCAGCAGCCAAGTCCGTCCGGGCACTGAAGCTTTCTTT. Residues: CASSQVRPGTEAFF.

A remark on this clone: At the DNA level, this CDR3 is encoded by other sequences in the same sample as well. The chain couples TRBV7-2 to TRBJ2-3; D ambiguous. CDR3 length: 12 residues. CDR1 is SGHTA and CDR2 is FQGNSA in the germline V gene. V lost 0 bases to trimming and J lost 2 bases, with 0 bases between them. The CDR3 sequence: CASSLATDTQYF. CDR3 DNA sequence: TGTGCCAGCAGCTTAGCCACAGATACGCAGTATTTT.

This sequence joins TRBV30 and TRBJ1-5, with D possibly TRBD1 on 5 matching bases. Trimming cost V 3 bases and J 10 bases, with 19 bases left between them. The CDR3 contains 14 residues. CDR1 is GTSNPN and CDR2 is SVGIG in the germline V gene (reference sequence). This CDR3 is CAWSDQFGDRPQHF. CDR3 sequence (DNA): TGTGCCTGGAGCGATCAATTTGGGGACCGACCCCAGCATTTT.

A word on this clone: The same CDR3 can be traced to other DNA sequences in this sample. V is TRBV7-2 and J is TRBJ2-1, with 10 bases aligning to TRBD2. The germline V gene encodes CDR1 SGHTA and CDR2 FQGNSA. Germline trimming cut 4 bases from V and 4 bases from J; bases unmatched to any gene: 1. This CDR3 contains 14 residues. The CDR3 sequence: CASSSLAGYNEQFF. The CDR3 coding sequence is TGTGCCAGCAGCTCACTAGCGGGGTACAATGAGCAGTTCTTC. Full variable domain (remainder filled in from reference TRBV7-2 and TRBJ2-1): GAGVSQSPSNKVTEKGKDVELRCDPISGHTALYWYRQSLGQGLEFLIYFQGNSAPDKSGLPSDRFSAERTGGSVSTLTIQRTQQEDSAVYLCASSSLAGYNEQFFGPGTRLTVL.

The chain links TRBV9 to TRBJ2-5, with TRBD1 matching 8 bases. This CDR3 is built from 15 residues. The germline V gene encodes CDR1 SGDLS and CDR2 YYNGEE. V shed 0 bases and J 5 bases; nucleotides not matched to a gene: 6. The CDR3 DNA follows: TGTGCCAGCAGCGTAGTTGGACAGGGAGTGGAGACCCAGTACTTC. Residues: CASSVVGQGVETQYF.

The sample holds a few counts of this clone. This chain links TRBV5-4 with TRBJ2-3; 7 bases fit TRBD1. Germline V gene data show CDR1 as SGHNT and CDR2 as YYREEE (reference sequence). V trimming: 4 bases; J trimming: 0 bases; junction bases outside the gene matches: 8. The CDR3 has 16 amino acids. The CDR3 reads CASSHPGTVSTDTQYF. In DNA form, the CDR3 reads TGTGCCAGCAGCCACCCCGGGACAGTGAGCACAGATACGCAGTATTTT.

This clone was observed a handful of times. The gene calls are TRBV4-1 and TRBJ2-1; 7 nucleotides align to TRBD1. CDR1 and CDR2 (germline): MGHRA, YSYEKL. The CDR3 totals 15 residues. J was trimmed by 2 bases and V by 1 base; bases with no gene match: 2. CDR3 sequence (DNA): TGCGCCAGCAGCCAAGGACAGGGCCCCTACAATGAGCAGTTCTTC. It specifies CASSQGQGPYNEQFF.

The genes are TRBV7-2 and TRBJ1-5; 11 nucleotides line up with TRBD1. This CDR3 comprises 16 residues. Germline CDR1 SGHTA, CDR2 FQGNSA. V shed 2 bases, J shed 1 base, and the junction held 1 base outside the gene matches. The CDR3 coding sequence is TGTGCCAGCAGCTTACGGACAGGGGGCAGCAATCAGCCCCAGCATTTT. Translated: CASSLRTGGSNQPQHF. Complete variable domain (other parts from reference TRBV7-2 and TRBJ1-5): GAGVSQSPSNKVTEKGKDVELRCDPISGHTALYWYRQSLGQGLEFLIYFQGNSAPDKSGLPSDRFSAERTGGSVSTLTIQRTQQEDSAVYLCASSLRTGGSNQPQHFGDGTRLSIL.

J is TRBJ1-4 and V is TRBV27, with D possibly matching TRBD1 (5 bases). The germline V and J ends were trimmed by 4 bases and 6 bases, with 15 bases remaining between them. CDR1 and CDR2 from the germline V gene are MNHEY and SMNVEV (reference sequence). The CDR3 has 15 residues. CDR3 nucleotides: TGTGCCAGCAGTTCCCGTTCCGCGGGGGATGAAAAACTGTTTTTT. Protein product: CASSSRSAGDEKLFF.

Comment on this clone: The junction departs from the called germline gene at one end, perhaps through a read error. The CDR3 loop reads CASSQAGTSVYQETQYF. For the CDR3, the DNA is TGCGCCAGCAGCCAAGCCGGGACTAGCGTGTACCAAGAGACCCAGTACTTC. The chain links TRBV7-9 to TRBJ2-5, with 10 bases aligning to TRBD2. CDR1 and CDR2 (germline): SEHNR, FQNEAQ (reference sequence). The CDR3 covers 17 residues.